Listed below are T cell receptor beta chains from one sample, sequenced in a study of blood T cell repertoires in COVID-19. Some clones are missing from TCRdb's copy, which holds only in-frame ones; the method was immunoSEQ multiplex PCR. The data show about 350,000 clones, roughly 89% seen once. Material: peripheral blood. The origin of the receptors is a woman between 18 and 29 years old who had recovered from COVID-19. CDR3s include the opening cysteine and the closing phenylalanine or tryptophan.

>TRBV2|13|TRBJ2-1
CASKGTAYNEQFF
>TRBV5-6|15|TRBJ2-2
CASSLLSSGTRELFF
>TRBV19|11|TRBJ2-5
CASSIRETQYF
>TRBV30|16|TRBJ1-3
CAWSKTGQTAGNTIYF
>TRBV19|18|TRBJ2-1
CASSGDYLLPSSYNEQFF
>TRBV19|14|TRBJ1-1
CASSFTTGNTEAFF
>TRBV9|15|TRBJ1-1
CASSVDQARVTEAFF
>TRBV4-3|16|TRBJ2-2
CASSLGLAANTGELFF
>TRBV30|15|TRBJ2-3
CARSGEMGGTDTQYF
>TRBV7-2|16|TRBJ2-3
CASSLGGGRITDTQYF
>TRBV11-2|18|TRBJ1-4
CASSLDAGTDLYREKLFF
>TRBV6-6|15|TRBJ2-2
CASSYLAGNTGELFF
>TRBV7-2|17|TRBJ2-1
CASSLGQRGGAYNEQFF
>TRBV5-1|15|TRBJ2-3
CASSQTGTSTDTQYF
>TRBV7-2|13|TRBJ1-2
CATLTGGNYGYTF
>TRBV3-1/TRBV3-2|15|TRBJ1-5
CASSQTGGSNQPQHF
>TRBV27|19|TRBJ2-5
CASSHWYGTSGTRQETQYF
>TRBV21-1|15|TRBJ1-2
CASSNEDRERCGYTF
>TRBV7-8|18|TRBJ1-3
CASSLARVAGASGNTIYF
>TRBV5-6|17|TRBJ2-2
CASSPRDRGLDTGELFF
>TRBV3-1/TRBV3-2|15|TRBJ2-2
CASSVRDPHTGELFF
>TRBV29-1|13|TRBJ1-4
CSVRAGGNEKLFF
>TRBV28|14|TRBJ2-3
CAVTGTGRGDTQYF
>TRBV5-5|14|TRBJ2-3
CASSLQAGADTQYF
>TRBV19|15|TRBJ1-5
CASLDWTGSNQPQHF
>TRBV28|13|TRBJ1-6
CASDFAGNSPLHF
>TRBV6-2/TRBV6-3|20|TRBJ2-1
CASSYPRPGTSGRSYNEQFF
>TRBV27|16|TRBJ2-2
CASSLSSPANTGELFF
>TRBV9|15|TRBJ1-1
CASSVGGGENTEAFF
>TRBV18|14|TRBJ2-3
CASSPPLNTDTQYF
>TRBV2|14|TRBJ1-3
CARGDVALGNTIYF
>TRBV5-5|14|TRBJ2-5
CASSLLTGLETQYF
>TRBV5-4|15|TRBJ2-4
CASSLGQLAKNIQYF
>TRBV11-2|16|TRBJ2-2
CASSLAGTENTGELFF
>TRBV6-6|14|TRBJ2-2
CASSYAPRPGELFF
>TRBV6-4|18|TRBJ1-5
CASRPSTYRGFIYQPQHF
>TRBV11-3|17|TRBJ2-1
CASSWSIAGPSYNEQFF
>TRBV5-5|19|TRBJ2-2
CASSLGSAGANSNTGELFF
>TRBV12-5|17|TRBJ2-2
CASGWGLAGLNTGELFF
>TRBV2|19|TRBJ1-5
CASSARRGSPMVGNQPQHF
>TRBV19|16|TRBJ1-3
CASSMTGGISGNTIYF
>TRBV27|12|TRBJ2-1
CASSTGVNEQFF
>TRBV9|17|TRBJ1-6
CASSVADKSSYNSPLHF
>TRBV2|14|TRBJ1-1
CASMSRGASTEAFF
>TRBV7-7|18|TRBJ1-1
CASSPRPGQSTGDTEAFF
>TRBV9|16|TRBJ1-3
CASSATIPVSGNTIYF
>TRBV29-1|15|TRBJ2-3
CSVGTSGSRADTQYF
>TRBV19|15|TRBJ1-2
CASTPGQDSHYGYTF
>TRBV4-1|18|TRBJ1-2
CASSQRGHPGQLSYGYTF
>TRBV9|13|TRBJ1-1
CASSVDWGGAAFF